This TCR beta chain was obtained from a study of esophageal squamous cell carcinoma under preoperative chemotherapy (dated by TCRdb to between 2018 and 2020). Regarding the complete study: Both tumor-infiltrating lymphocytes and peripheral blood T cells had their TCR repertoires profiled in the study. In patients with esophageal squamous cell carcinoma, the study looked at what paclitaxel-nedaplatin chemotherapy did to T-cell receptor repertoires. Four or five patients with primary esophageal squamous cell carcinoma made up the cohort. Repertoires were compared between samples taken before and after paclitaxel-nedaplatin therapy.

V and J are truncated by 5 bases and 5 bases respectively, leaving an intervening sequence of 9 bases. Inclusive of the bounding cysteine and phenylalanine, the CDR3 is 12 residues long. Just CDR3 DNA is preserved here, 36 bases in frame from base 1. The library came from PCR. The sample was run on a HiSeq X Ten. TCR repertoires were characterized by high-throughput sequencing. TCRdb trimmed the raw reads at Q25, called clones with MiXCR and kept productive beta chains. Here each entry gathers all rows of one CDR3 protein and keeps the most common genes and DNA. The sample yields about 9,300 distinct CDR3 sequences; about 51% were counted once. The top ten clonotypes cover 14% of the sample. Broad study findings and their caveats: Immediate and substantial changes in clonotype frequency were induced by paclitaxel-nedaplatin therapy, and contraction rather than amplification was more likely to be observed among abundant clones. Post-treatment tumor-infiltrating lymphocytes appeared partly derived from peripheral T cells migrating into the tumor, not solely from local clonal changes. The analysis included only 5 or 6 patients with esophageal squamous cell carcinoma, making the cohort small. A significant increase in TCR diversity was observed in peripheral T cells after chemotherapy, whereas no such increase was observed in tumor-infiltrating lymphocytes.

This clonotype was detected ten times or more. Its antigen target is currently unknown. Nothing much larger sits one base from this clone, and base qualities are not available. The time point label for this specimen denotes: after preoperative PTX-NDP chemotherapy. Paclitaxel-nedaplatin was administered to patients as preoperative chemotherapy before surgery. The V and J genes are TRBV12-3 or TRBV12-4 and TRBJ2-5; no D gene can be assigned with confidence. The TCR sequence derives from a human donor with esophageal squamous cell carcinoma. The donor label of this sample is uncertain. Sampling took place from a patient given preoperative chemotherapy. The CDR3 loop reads CASSLNFETQYF. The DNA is TGTGCCAGCAGTCTTAATTTCGAGACCCAGTACTTC.